The 29 T cell receptor beta chains given below trace back to one sample, sequenced in a study of T cells after posttransplantation cyclophosphamide. Assay used: immunoSEQ multiplex PCR; TCRdb lists only in-frame clones, some missing. Observed in the sample are 20,000 to 25,000 clones, none of them singletons. The sequencing sample was made of PBMCs. These receptors came from a woman between 50 and 59 years old in good health, CMV-negative, and a related stem cell transplant donor.

CDR3 protein: CASSYRGRGNEKLFF. In DNA, the CDR3 is TGTGCCAGCAGTTACCGGGGCAGGGGAAATGAAAAACTGTTTTTT. This sequence joins TRBV6-6 and TRBJ1-4, with a weak D call TRBD1 (6 bases). CDR3 length equals 15 residues. Trimming took 2 bases from V and 5 from J, leaving 12 bases between them. Per germline, CDR1 MNHNY and CDR2 SVGAGI (reference sequence).

With respect to this clone: A much larger clonotype is one base distant, so this may be a read error. At the DNA level, this CDR3 is encoded by other sequences in the same sample as well. V is TRBV7-9 and J is TRBJ1-1, with D possibly matching TRBD1 (5 bases). The V gene's germline CDR1 is SEHNR and CDR2 FQNEAQ (reference sequence). This CDR3 is 15 amino acids long. CDR3 residues: CASSLGGASGTEAFF. CDR3 nucleotide sequence: TGTGCCAGCAGTTTAGGCGGGGCGAGCGGCACTGAAGCTTTCTTT.

This clone was seen many times. The chain is built from TRBV5-1 and TRBJ2-1; the match to TRBD2 covers 7 bases. After removal of 1 base from V and 4 bases from J, the junction contained 14 bases not matched to a gene. CDR3 length: 18 residues. Germline assignment: CDR1 SGHRS and CDR2 YFSETQ. The CDR3 bases are TGCGCCAGCAGCTTGTCCGGATACCCCGGGGGACTATACAATGAGCAGTTCTTC. The encoded protein is CASSLSGYPGGLYNEQFF.

This clone was counted at least ten times. This chain uses TRBV20-1 with TRBJ2-7, with D maybe TRBD2 (7 bases). Germline V gives CDR1 DFQATT, CDR2 SNEGSKA (reference sequence). V lost 2 bases, J lost 12 bases, and 14 bases lay in between. The CDR3 is made up of 11 amino acids. CDR3 sequence (DNA): TGCAGTGCTAGATGGAGGGAGGGGGTGTACTTC. Its protein product is CSARWREGVYF.

At least ten counts were recorded for this clone. The chain couples TRBV7-2 to TRBJ2-6; weak D call: TRBD1 (6 bases). V lost 1 base, J lost 1 base, and 8 bases lay in between. In germline, CDR1 is SGHTA, CDR2 FQGNSA. This CDR3 comprises 16 residues. CDR3 loop: CASSLVQGSGANVLTF. CDR3 sequence (DNA): TGTGCCAGCAGCTTAGTTCAGGGGTCTGGGGCCAACGTCCTGACTTTC.

This clone was counted many times. The V call is TRBV5-6, the J call TRBJ1-2, with D possibly TRBD1 on 5 matching bases. The CDR3 runs to 14 residues. In germline, CDR1 is SGHDT, CDR2 YYEEEE. With 0 bases removed from V and 7 bases from J, the gap between germline ends came to 13 bases. CDR3 bases: TGTGCCAGCAGCTTGGGGCAGGGAAAGGGTGGCTACACCTTC. Its translation: CASSLGQGKGGYTF.

Regarding this clone: Germline and junction disagree at one end, which may indicate a read error. The chain couples TRBV28 to TRBJ2-7, with 7 nucleotides matching TRBD2. There are 13 residues in the CDR3. CDR1 is MDHEN, CDR2 SYDVKM, per germline. CDR3 sequence: CTSSLGGSYEQYF. The DNA for the CDR3 is TGTACCAGCAGTTTGGGGGGGTCCTACGAGCAGTACTTC.

Ten or more counts support this clone. The DNA of the CDR3 is TGCGCCAGCAGCTTCGGGACAGGAAATTCACCCCTCCACTTT. Amino acid sequence: CASSFGTGNSPLHF. V is TRBV5-1 and J is TRBJ1-6; 8 bases line up with TRBD1. The CDR3 runs 14 residues. CDR1 is SGHRS, CDR2 YFSETQ, per germline. V dropped 2 bases and J dropped 7; count of bases not matched to a gene: 2.

This clone showed up many times. The chain recombines TRBV28 with TRBJ2-1, with D tentatively TRBD1 (5 bases). V dropped 1 base and J dropped 5 bases, with 15 bases sitting between them. Looked up from germline, CDR1 is MDHEN and CDR2 is SYDVKM. CDR3 size: 16 residues. The CDR3: CASSLSRAGSNNEQFF. The CDR3 DNA reads TGTGCCAGCAGTTTATCCCGAGCAGGGTCCAACAATGAGCAGTTCTTC. Together with reference TRBV28 and TRBJ2-1, the CDR3 gives the full variable domain: DVKVTQSSRYLVKRTGEKVFLECVQDMDHENMFWYRQDPGLGLRLIYFSYDVKMKEKGDIPEGYSVSREKKERFSLILESASTNQTSMYLCASSLSRAGSNNEQFFGPGTRLTVL.

At least ten counts were recorded for this clone. The chain links TRBV5-8 to TRBJ1-6, with 7 bases matching TRBD1. V lost 4 bases, J lost 8 bases, and 18 bases stayed unmatched. The CDR3 extends over 18 amino acids. CDR1 and CDR2 (germline): SGHTS, YDEGEE. CDR3 in amino acids: CASSPPGSMTGRDSPLHF. The CDR3 DNA sequence: TGTGCCAGCAGCCCACCCGGCTCGATGACAGGGCGCGATTCACCCCTCCACTTT. The full variable domain, its missing parts supplied by reference TRBV5-8 and TRBJ1-6, is EAGVTQSPTHLIKTRGQQATLRCSPISGHTSVYWYQQALGLGLQFLLWYDEGEERNRGNFPPRFSGRQFPNYSSELNVNALELEDSALYLCASSPPGSMTGRDSPLHFGNGTRLTVT.

This clone was recorded many times. The chain recombines TRBV19 with TRBJ1-5, with D perhaps TRBD1 (5 bases). The V and J ends lost 4 bases and 1 base respectively, with 20 bases between them. CDR1 is LNHDA and CDR2 is SQIVND in the germline V gene (reference sequence). The length of the CDR3 is 18 residues. DNA for the CDR3: TGTGCCAGTAGTACAATAGGGGCCGGGCGGGACAGCAATCAGCCCCAGCATTTT. It specifies CASSTIGAGRDSNQPQHF.

This clone was seen at least ten times. The chain carries TRBV14 and TRBJ1-1, with TRBD1 matching 9 bases. Unmatched junction bases numbered 10, after V lost 1 base and J lost 1 base. This CDR3 is built from 18 residues. Germline CDR1 SGHDN, CDR2 FVKESK. CDR3 in DNA: TGTGCCAGCAGCCAAGCCCGCATTTTGACAGGGGGGAACACTGAAGCTTTCTTT. This codes for CASSQARILTGGNTEAFF. Based on the CDR3 plus reference TRBV14 and TRBJ1-1, the full variable domain is EAGVTQFPSHSVIEKGQTVTLRCDPISGHDNLYWYRRVMGKEIKFLLHFVKESKQDESGMPNNRFLAERTGGTYSTLKVQPAELEDSGVYFCASSQARILTGGNTEAFFGQGTRLTVV.

This clone was seen repeatedly, ten times or more. The genes are TRBV5-1 and TRBJ1-6; D is unclear. Deletions cut 5 bases from V and 6 bases from J, with 12 bases between. Germline assignment: CDR1 SGHRS and CDR2 YFSETQ. The length of the CDR3 is 14 residues. This CDR3 is CASSGGPSNSPLHF. The DNA of the CDR3 is TGCGCCAGCAGTGGAGGCCCCAGTAATTCACCCCTCCACTTT.

This clone was detected a few times. The V gene is TRBV2, the J gene TRBJ1-6; tentative D call: TRBD1 (6 bases). CDR1 and CDR2 (germline): SNHLY, FYNNEI. The ends were cut back, 4 bases at V and 7 bases at J, with 11 bases in the middle. The length of the CDR3 is 14 residues. CDR3 sequence (DNA): TGTGCCAGCAGTGTAAGGACAGAAAATTCACCCCTCCACTTT. Amino acids: CASSVRTENSPLHF.

This clone came up many times. V and J are TRBV29-1 and TRBJ1-5, with D hard to call. Deletions cut 6 bases from V and 0 bases from J, with 21 bases between. This CDR3 comprises 17 residues. CDR1 and CDR2 (germline): SQVTM, ANQGSEA. The CDR3: CSVALDSTGYSNQPQHF. CDR3 sequence (DNA): TGCAGCGTAGCGCTCGATTCGACGGGGTATAGCAATCAGCCCCAGCATTTT.

In its sample, this clone was seen many times. The chain has TRBV6-5 and TRBJ1-2; 11 nucleotides align to TRBD1. CDR1 and CDR2 from the germline V gene are MNHEY and SVGAGI. The CDR3 runs to 12 residues. Trimming removed 6 bases from V and 8 bases from J; junction bases left unmatched: 2. The CDR3 sequence: CASRGQGGGYTF. The CDR3 DNA is TGTGCCAGCAGGGGACAGGGGGGCGGCTACACCTTC.

This clone was detected many times. J is TRBJ1-1 and V is TRBV5-1, with 9 bases lining up with TRBD1. V lost 4 bases, J lost 1 base, and 8 bases stayed unmatched. CDR3 size: 16 residues. Germline lookup yields CDR1 SGHRS and CDR2 YFSETQ. CDR3 nucleotides: TGCGCCAGCAGCCTGGGGACAGGGATCGCGAACACTGAAGCTTTCTTT. Its protein is CASSLGTGIANTEAFF.

This clone was seen ten or more times. The rearrangement uses TRBV19 and TRBJ1-3; 7 bases line up with TRBD1. With 4 bases clipped from V and 2 bases from J, the junction kept 8 bases outside the gene matches. The germline V gene encodes CDR1 LNHDA and CDR2 SQIVND (reference sequence). The CDR3 spans 16 residues. The CDR3 loop is CASSKTGRSTGNTIYF. For the CDR3, the DNA is TGTGCCAGTAGTAAGACAGGGAGAAGCACTGGAAACACCATATATTTT.

This clone was recorded many times. The J gene is TRBJ1-5, the V gene TRBV9; 8 bases line up with TRBD1. Germline V lookup: CDR1 SGDLS, CDR2 YYNGEE. The ends lost 0 bases at V and 0 bases at J; junction bases unmatched: 14. There are 20 residues in the CDR3. CDR3 in amino acids: CASSVAPLPRDRFSNQPQHF. Here the CDR3 DNA reads TGTGCCAGCAGCGTAGCTCCCCTACCCCGGGACAGGTTTAGCAATCAGCCCCAGCATTTT.

This clone was recorded at least ten times. The chain combines TRBV4-1 with TRBJ2-7, with 10 nucleotides matching TRBD1. This CDR3 region has 16 residues. CDR1 is MGHRA, CDR2 YSYEKL, per germline. The junction had 10 bases not matched to a gene; V was cut back by 5 bases and J by 3 bases. CDR3 in DNA: TGCGCCAGCAGCACCTACCGGGACAGGGGTATCTACGAGCAGTACTTC. This translates into CASSTYRDRGIYEQYF.

This clone came up many times. The chain recombines TRBV5-1 with TRBJ2-2; a possible D gene is TRBD1 (5 bases). V lost 0 bases, J lost 7 bases, and 16 bases lay in between. The CDR3 length is 16 residues. The V gene's germline CDR1 is SGHRS and CDR2 YFSETQ. The CDR3 is CASSLAVGAKVGELFF. CDR3 nucleotide sequence: TGCGCCAGCAGCTTGGCCGTAGGGGCTAAAGTCGGGGAGCTGTTTTTT.

The rearrangement joins TRBV6-5 to TRBJ2-4; TRBD2 agrees at 8 bases. The CDR3 spans 14 residues. Trimming took 4 bases from V and 3 from J; bases not matched to a gene: 2. CDR1 and CDR2 (germline): MNHEY, SVGAGI. The CDR3, as DNA: TGTGCCAGCAGTTCGGGGACTAGCAAAAACATTCAGTACTTC. Protein product: CASSSGTSKNIQYF.

This clone was recorded at least ten times. This sequence joins TRBV7-9 and TRBJ2-1, with 11 bases matching TRBD2. Trimming cost V 3 bases and J 0 bases; bases outside gene matches: 1. The germline gives CDR1 SEHNR, CDR2 FQNEAQ (reference sequence). This CDR3 region has 16 residues. The DNA for the CDR3 is TGTGCCAGCAGCTTTAGCGGGAGGGTCTCCTACAATGAGCAGTTCTTC. Translating gives CASSFSGRVSYNEQFF.

In this sample, this clone turned up many times. The V and J genes are TRBV12-5 and TRBJ2-7; D is possibly TRBD1 (6 bases). From germline, CDR1 is LGHNT and CDR2 FRNRAP. The V gene lost 3 bases and the J gene lost 2 bases, with 8 bases spanning the gap. The CDR3 is made up of 13 amino acids. The chain's CDR3 is CASGLGQTYEQYF. For the CDR3, the DNA is TGTGCTAGTGGTTTAGGACAGACCTACGAGCAGTACTTC.

This clone was recorded many times. The chain links TRBV5-3 to TRBJ2-1; TRBD2 matches at 9 bases. TRBV5-3 has ORF status, its function being uncertain. The ends lost 6 bases at V and 4 bases at J; junction bases unmatched: 14. This CDR3 contains 17 residues. CDR3 loop: CARNRFLAGARYNEQFF. The CDR3 DNA reads as TGTGCCAGAAACCGCTTTTTAGCGGGAGCTAGGTACAATGAGCAGTTCTTC.

This clone was picked up many times. The chain recombines TRBV27 with TRBJ2-3; maybe TRBD2 (6 bases). V lost 9 bases to trimming and J lost 2 bases, with 12 bases between them. The CDR3 covers 13 residues. CDR1 and CDR2 (germline): MNHEY, SMNVEV (reference sequence). The CDR3 DNA reads TGTGCCAGTATAGCGGTCCACACAGATACGCAGTATTTT. Its translation: CASIAVHTDTQYF.

This clone was observed many times. CDR3 in DNA: TGTGCCAGCGGCCACACTATAGACGGCGCCGGTTGGGCTTTCTTT. Amino acids: CASGHTIDGAGWAFF. The rearrangement links TRBV7-8 to TRBJ1-1; D not certain. This CDR3 is built from 15 residues. CDR1 and CDR2 (germline): SGHVS, FQNEAQ. V was shortened by 8 bases and J by 11 bases, with 27 bases between the two germline ends.

In this sample, this clone turned up a few times. The sample contains more than one DNA sequence encoding this CDR3. The rearrangement links TRBV5-4 to TRBJ2-5, with TRBD1 matching over 9 bases. From germline, CDR1 is SGHNT and CDR2 YYREEE (reference sequence). V was clipped by 4 bases and J by 5 bases; unmatched bases: 9. This CDR3 contains 15 residues. DNA for the CDR3: TGTGCCAGCAGCGTAGGGACAGGGTCACGGGAGACCCAGTACTTC. It specifies CASSVGTGSRETQYF.

Many counts were recorded for this clone. The rearrangement joins TRBV6-1 to TRBJ2-5, with TRBD1 as a possible D gene (6 bases). Germline V gene data show CDR1 as MNHNS and CDR2 as SASEGT. This CDR3 is 16 amino acids long. V was trimmed by 2 bases and J by 0 bases, leaving 13 bases between them. The CDR3 loop is CASSETRTANQETQYF. The CDR3 nucleotides are TGTGCCAGCAGTGAAACTAGGACAGCGAACCAAGAGACCCAGTACTTC.